This TCR beta chain appears in the sequencing data of a study of blood T cell repertoires in COVID-19. About the research overall: Acute and convalescent COVID-19 samples came from the United States, Italy and Spain. In each case, the material was cDNA or gDNA derived from T cells, B-cell-depleted T cells, or PBMCs.

V was shortened by 2 bases and J by 5 bases, with 13 bases between the two germline ends. The germline gives CDR1 SEHNR, CDR2 FQNEAQ (reference sequence). The CDR3 runs to 15 residues. Original handling: For nucleated cells, counts were estimated from reference gene primer amplification. Only in-frame clones appear in the TCRdb table, and some are missing; sequencing was by immunoSEQ multiplex PCR. V and J calls and clone size are given by that table; D and trimming were obtained from the DNA. The data hold approximately 170,000 clones, with around 87% observed a single time. Source material: peripheral blood. The receptor comes from a man in his late teens or twenties with active or convalescent COVID-19. This sequence joins TRBV7-9 and TRBJ2-1, with D possibly being TRBD1 (5 bases). The CDR3 loop is CASSLWKTEDNEQFF. For the CDR3, the DNA is TGTGCCAGCAGCTTATGGAAGACAGAGGACAATGAGCAGTTCTTC.